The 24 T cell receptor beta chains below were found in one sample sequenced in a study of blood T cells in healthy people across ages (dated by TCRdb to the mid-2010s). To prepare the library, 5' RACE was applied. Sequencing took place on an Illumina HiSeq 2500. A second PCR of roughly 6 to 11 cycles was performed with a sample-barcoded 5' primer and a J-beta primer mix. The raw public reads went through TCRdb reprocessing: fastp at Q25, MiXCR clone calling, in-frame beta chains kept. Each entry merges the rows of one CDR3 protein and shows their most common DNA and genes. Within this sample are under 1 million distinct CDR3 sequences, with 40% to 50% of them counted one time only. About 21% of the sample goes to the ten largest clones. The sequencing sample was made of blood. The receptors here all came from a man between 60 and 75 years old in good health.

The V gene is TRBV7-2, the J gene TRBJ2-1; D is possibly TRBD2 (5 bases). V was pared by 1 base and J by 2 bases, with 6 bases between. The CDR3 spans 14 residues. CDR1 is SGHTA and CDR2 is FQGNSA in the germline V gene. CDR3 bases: TGTGCCAGCAGCTTAGGACTAACCTACAATGAGCAGTTCTTC. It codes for CASSLGLTYNEQFF.

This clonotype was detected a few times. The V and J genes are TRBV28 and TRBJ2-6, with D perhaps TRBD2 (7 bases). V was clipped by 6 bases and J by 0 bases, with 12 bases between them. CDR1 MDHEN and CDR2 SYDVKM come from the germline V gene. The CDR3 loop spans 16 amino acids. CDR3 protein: CASSPGDYSGANVLTF. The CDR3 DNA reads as TGTGCCAGCAGCCCAGGGGACTACTCTGGGGCCAACGTCCTGACTTTC.

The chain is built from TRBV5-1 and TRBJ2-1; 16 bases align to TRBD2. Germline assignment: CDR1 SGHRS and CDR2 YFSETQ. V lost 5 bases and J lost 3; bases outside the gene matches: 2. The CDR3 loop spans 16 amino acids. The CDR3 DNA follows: TGCGCCAGCAGGGGACTAGCGGGGGGGGGCTACAATGAGCAGTTCTTC. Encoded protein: CASRGLAGGGYNEQFF.

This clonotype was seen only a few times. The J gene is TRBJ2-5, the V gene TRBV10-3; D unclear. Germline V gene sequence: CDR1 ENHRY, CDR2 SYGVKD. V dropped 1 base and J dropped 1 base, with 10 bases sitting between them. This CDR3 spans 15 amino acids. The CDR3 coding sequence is TGTGCCATCAGTGAGTTTGGGGTACCCCAAGAGACCCAGTACTTC. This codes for CAISEFGVPQETQYF.

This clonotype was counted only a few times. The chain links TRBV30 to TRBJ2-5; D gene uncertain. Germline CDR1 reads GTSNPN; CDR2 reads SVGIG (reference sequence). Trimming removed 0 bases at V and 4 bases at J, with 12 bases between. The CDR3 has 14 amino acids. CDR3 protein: CAWSVSSSGETQYF. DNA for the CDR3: TGTGCCTGGAGTGTATCCAGCTCCGGAGAGACCCAGTACTTC. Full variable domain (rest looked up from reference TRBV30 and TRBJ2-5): SQTIHQWPATLVQPVGSPLSLECTVEGTSNPNLYWYRQAAGRGLQLLFYSVGIGQISSEVPQNLSASRPQDRQFILSSKKLLLSDSGFYLCAWSVSSSGETQYFGPGTRLLVL.

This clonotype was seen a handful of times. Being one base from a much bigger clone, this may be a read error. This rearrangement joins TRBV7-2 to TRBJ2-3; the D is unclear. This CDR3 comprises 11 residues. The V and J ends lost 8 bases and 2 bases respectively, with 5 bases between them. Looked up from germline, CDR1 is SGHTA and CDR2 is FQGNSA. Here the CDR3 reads CASGLTDTQYF. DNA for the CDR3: TGTGCCAGCGGCCTCACAGATACGCAGTATTTT.

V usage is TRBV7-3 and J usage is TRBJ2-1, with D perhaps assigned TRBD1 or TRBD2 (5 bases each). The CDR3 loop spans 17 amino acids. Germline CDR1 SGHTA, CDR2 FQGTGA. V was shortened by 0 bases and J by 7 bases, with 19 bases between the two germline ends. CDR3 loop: CASSLTPTVGGLNEQFF. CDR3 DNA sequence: TGTGCCAGCAGCTTAACGCCGACAGTAGGAGGTCTTAATGAGCAGTTCTTC.

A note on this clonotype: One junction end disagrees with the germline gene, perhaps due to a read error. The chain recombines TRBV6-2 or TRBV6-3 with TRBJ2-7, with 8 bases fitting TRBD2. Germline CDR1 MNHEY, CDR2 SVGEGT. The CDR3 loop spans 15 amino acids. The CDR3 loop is CASSSGSGGSYERYF. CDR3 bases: TGTGCCAGCAGTAGCGGCAGCGGGGGCTCCTACGAGCGGTACTTC.

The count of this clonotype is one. CDR3 loop: CATSDSKRGGRNEQFF. The CDR3 DNA sequence: TGTGCCACCAGTGATTCTAAGCGGGGGGGCCGGAATGAGCAGTTCTTC. This chain links TRBV24-1 with TRBJ2-1; the match to TRBD2 covers 10 bases. CDR3 length equals 16 residues. Germline CDR1 is KGHDR and CDR2 is SFDVKD. V shed 2 bases and J 7 bases; nucleotides not matched to a gene: 7.

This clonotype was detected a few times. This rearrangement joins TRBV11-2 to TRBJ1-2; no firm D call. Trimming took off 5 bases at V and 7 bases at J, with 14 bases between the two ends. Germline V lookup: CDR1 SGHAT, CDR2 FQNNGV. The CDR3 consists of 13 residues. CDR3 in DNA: TGTGCCAGCAGCCCTATGGGTACATCTGGCTACACCTTC. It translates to CASSPMGTSGYTF.

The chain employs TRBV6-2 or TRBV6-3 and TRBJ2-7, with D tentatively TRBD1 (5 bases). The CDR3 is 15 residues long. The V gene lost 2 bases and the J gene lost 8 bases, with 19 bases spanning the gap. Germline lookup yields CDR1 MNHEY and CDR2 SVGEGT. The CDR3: CASSYRGLSYNKQYF. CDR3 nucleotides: TGTGCCAGCAGTTACAGGGGATTGTCCTACAATAAGCAGTACTTC.

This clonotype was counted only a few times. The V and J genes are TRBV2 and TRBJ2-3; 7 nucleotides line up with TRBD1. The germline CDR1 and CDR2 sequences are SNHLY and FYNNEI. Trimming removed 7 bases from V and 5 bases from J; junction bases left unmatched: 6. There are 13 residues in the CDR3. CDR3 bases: TGTGCCAGCACCGGACAGGCGGAAGATACGCAGTATTTT. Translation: CASTGQAEDTQYF.

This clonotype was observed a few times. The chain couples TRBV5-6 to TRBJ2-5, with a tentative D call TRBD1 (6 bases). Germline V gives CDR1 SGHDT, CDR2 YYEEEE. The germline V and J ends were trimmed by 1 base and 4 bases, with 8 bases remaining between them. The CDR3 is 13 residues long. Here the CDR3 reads CASSLSRGETQYF. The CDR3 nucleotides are TGTGCCAGCAGCTTGTCCAGGGGAGAGACCCAGTACTTC. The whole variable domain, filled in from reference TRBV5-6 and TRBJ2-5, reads DAGVTQSPTHLIKTRGQQVTLRCSPKSGHDTVSWYQQALGQGPQFIFQYYEEEERQRGNFPDRFSGHQFPNYSSELNVNALLLGDSALYLCASSLSRGETQYFGPGTRLLVL.

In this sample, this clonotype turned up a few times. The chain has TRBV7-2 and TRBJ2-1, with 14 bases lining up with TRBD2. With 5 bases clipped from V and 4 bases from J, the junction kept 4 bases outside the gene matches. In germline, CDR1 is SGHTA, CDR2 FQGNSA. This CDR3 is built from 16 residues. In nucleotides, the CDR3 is TGTGCCAGCAGCAAGACTAGCGGGGGGGGTTACAATGAGCAGTTCTTC. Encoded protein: CASSKTSGGGYNEQFF.

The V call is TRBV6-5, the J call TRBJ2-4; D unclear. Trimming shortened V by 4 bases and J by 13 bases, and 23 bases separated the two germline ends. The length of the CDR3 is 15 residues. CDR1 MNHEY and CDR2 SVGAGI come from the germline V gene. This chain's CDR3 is CASSSIGGAYNEQYF. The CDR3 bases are TGTGCCAGCAGTTCCATAGGTGGCGCCTACAATGAGCAGTACTTC.

CDR3 amino acids: CASPSYGGRDGYTF. Here the CDR3 DNA reads TGTGCCAGCCCCTCATACGGGGGCAGGGATGGCTACACCTTC. V gene TRBV7-2 combines with J gene TRBJ1-2, with D perhaps TRBD1 (6 bases). Germline V gene lookup returns CDR1 SGHTA and CDR2 FQGNSA. The CDR3 is 14 amino acids. V was trimmed by 8 bases and J by 6 bases, leaving 19 bases between them.

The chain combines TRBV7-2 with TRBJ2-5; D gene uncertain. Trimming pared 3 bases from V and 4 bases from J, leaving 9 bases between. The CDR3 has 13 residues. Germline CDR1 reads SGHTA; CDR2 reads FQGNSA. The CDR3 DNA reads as TGTGCCAGCAGCTTGATCCTAGGAGAGACCCAGTACTTC. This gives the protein CASSLILGETQYF.

The CDR3 nucleotides are TGTGCCAGCAGCGTAATCTTGGGGGACATTCAGTACTTC. It codes for CASSVILGDIQYF. V usage is TRBV11-2 and J usage is TRBJ2-4, with D perhaps being TRBD1 or TRBD2 (5 bases each). The CDR3 is 13 amino acids. The germline V gene encodes CDR1 SGHAT and CDR2 FQNNGV. The V end was cut by 5 bases, the J end by 8 bases, with 13 bases between.

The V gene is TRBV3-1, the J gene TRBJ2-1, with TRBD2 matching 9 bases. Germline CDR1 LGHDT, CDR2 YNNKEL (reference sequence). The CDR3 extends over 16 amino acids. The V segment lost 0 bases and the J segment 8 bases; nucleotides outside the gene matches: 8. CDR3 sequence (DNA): TGTGCCAGCAGCCAAGAAGGGCGGGGGGGCTTTGATGAGCAGTTCTTC. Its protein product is CASSQEGRGGFDEQFF.

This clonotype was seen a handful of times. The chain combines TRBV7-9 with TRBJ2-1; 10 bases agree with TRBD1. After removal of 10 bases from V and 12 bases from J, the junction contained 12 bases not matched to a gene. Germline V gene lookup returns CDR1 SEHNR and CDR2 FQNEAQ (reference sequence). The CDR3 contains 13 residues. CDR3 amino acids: CATRQGASHRQFF. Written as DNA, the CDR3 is TGTGCCACGCGACAGGGGGCATCCCACAGGCAGTTCTTC.

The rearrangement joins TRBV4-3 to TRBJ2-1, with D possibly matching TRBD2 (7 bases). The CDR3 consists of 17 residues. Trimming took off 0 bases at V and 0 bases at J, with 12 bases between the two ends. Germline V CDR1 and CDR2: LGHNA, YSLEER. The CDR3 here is CASSQDTGGLSYNEQFF. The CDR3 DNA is TGCGCCAGCAGCCAAGATACCGGGGGGCTCTCCTACAATGAGCAGTTCTTC.

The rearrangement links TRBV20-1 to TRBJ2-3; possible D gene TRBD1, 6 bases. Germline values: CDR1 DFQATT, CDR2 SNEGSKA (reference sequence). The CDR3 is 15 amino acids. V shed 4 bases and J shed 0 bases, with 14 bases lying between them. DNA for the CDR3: TGCAGTGCTATACAGGGTTCAACTAGCACAGATACGCAGTATTTT. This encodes CSAIQGSTSTDTQYF.

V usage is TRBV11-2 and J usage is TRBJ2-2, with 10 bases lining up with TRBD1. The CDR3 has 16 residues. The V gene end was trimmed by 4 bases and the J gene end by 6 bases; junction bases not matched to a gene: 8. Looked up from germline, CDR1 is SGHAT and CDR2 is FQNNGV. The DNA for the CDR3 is TGTGCCAGCAGCTACCCAGACAGGGGGCATCCCGGGGAGCTGTTTTTT. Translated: CASSYPDRGHPGELFF.

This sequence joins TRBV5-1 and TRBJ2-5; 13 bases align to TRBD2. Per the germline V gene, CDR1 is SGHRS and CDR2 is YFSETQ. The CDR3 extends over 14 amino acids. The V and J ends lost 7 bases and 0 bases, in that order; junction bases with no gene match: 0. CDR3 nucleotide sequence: TGCGCCAGCGGACTAGCGGGGGACCAAGAGACCCAGTACTTC. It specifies CASGLAGDQETQYF.